This paragraph covers one TCR beta chain sequence. Its antigen is undetermined. The source of the sample is a study of T cell responses to AZD1222 COVID-19 vaccine. Study-wide results and caveats: After two AZD1222 doses, spike-specific TCR breadth and depth rose versus day 0. Donors, mostly white British, included more females; clonal diversity was possibly underestimated.

Some clones are missing from TCRdb's copy, which holds only in-frame ones; the method was immunoSEQ multiplex PCR. This table holds fewer than 130,000 clones, 87% found once. The input for sequencing was peripheral blood, taken on day 0 of AZD1222 vaccination. The clonotype comes from an adult in good health.

The CDR3 reads CASRVDRGNNEQFF. For the CDR3, the DNA is TGTGCCAGCAGGGTAGACAGGGGTAACAATGAGCAGTTCTTC. This chain joins TRBV6-4 and TRBJ2-1; 8 bases fit TRBD1. There are 14 residues in the CDR3. V lost 6 bases and J lost 5; bases outside the gene matches: 6. Per the germline V gene, CDR1 is MRHNA and CDR2 is SNTAGT.